The subject of this entry is one TCR beta chain. The antigen it recognizes is unknown. The read terminates 3 residues before the CDR3 end, so the remaining end is supplied by the germline J gene. Based on the germline V gene (reference sequence), the CDR1 and CDR2 sequences are DFQATT and SNEGSKA. Compared with germline, V lacks 2 bases and J lacks 4 bases; bases without a gene match: 8. The CDR3 holds 14 amino acids from the cysteine to the phenylalanine. Sequencing covers 33 bases of the CDR3, shown here with the frame starting at base 1. TCR beta CDR3 regions were amplified by multiplex PCR from an average of roughly 1,200 ng genomic DNA per sample using the immunoSEQ assay. To correct primer bias, the assay used a complete synthetic TCR repertoire to set an amplification baseline. Amplicons were sequenced on the Illumina platform. The original pipeline was this. Sequences were error-corrected by clustering with frequency ratios and a modified nearest-neighbor algorithm and were then analyzed in the immunoSEQ Analyzer with IMGT gene definitions. At each rarefaction depth, TCR richness and evenness were averaged across 20 rarefaction repeats, and samples with fewer sequences than that depth were excluded. Wilcoxon rank sum tests with FDR correction were used to compare relative abundances of V, D and J genes between the groups. Blinded duplicates gave an intraclass correlation of about 96% for TCR richness and an average of around 83% across roughly 69 gene segments. TCRdb mirrors the immuneACCESS table, restricted to in-frame sequences. Some clones are absent from its copies; in checked studies, under half trace to an unresolved V gene, and the reason for the others is unknown. The DNA gave D and trimming, while V, J and clone size come from that table. The table of this sample itemizes around 29,000 clones. Jointly, the top ten make up 2.5% to 3.5% of the sample.

The data originate from a study of T cells in women clearing cervical HPV infection (dated by TCRdb to 2016 to 2019). Background for the entire study: Cases were some 26 women with histologically confirmed HPV16-related CIN3 or worse, including a couple of invasive cancers. In the parent cohort, some 10,000 women aged 18 or older were enrolled in Guanacaste, Costa Rica, during about 1992 to 1994 and were followed for more than 6 years. Cases were matched to controls by age within five years and by the year the sample was collected. Among cases, blood sampling came a median of approximately 150 days after lesion detection, with an interquartile range of about 90 to 220 days. Blood from cases was drawn at the visit where the lesion was first identified, while blood from controls was drawn once the infection was no longer detected. Nested within Costa Rica's Guanacaste HPV Natural History Study, an exploratory proof-of-principle case-control study compared TCR repertoires across cervical HPV16 outcomes. As quality controls, five blinded duplicates were added to each group, bringing the total to about 60 samples made up of approximately 50 participants and around 10 replicates. Since HLA typing was available for only a few women, HLA type could not be ruled out as a confounder. A median age of approximately 32 years was observed in cases versus 37 to 40 in controls, and no significant differences in baseline characteristics were found. The controls were 25 women whose single incident HPV16 infection cleared within 12 months with no development of precancer or cancer. Beyond this particular receptor, the publication reports: Cases were distinguished from controls with an estimated AUC of about 0.78 by random forest classifiers combining richness and V gene abundances. CIN3+ cases had significantly higher TCR repertoire richness than controls across sequencing depths, but evenness did not differ between the groups. Because the number of T cells per sample was unknown, the richness differences could reflect varying T-cell content rather than repertoire biology. The cross-sectional design could not show whether associations preceded infection or resulted from it; effector/memory subsets and HPV-specific T cells were not isolated. TRBV6-7 relative abundance was lower in cases than in controls (about 0.099% versus 0.17%; Bonferroni P = 0.0008).

Every participant had a single incident cervical HPV16 infection, and prevalent HPV16 infections were excluded. Cervical HPV DNA was detected with MY09/MY11 PCR, and genotyping was done by dot-blot hybridization. Roughly 14 mL of heparinized blood was centrifuged, after which the buffy coat was aliquoted, frozen at -30 degrees C, and then stored at -80 degrees C. QIAGEN kits were used to extract genomic DNA from buffy coat specimens. The chain is encoded by TRBV20-1 joined to TRBJ2-7; TRBD2 lines up with 7 middle nucleotides. The TCR sequence derives from a woman aged 18 to 75 with a cervical HPV16 infection that either progressed to CIN3+ or cleared (not recorded which). Source material: blood buffy coat. The CDR3 bases that were read are TGCAGTGCTAGAACAAGGGACTACCGTTACGAG. Its translation reads: CSARTRDYRYE. The CDR3 reads in full as CSARTRDYRYEQYF.